These T cell receptor beta chains were read from a single sample in a study of T-cell reconstitution after alpha-beta-depleted transplantation in children. Each CDR3 protein is one row after TCRdb ran MiXCR on the PCR reads. In the table there are approximately 83,000 distinct CDR3 sequences, roughly 8.3% of which are singletons. Source: PBMCs from the stem cell graft donor, taken from the stem cell graft. The receptors stem from a human donor who donated a stem cell graft to a child with congenital amegakaryocytic thrombocytopenia. Both conserved end residues are part of each CDR3. Each record gives: J gene, D gene, V gene, clone size, CDR3 DNA, CDR3 protein. A D gene is named only where the DNA matches it firmly. Some rows have no size entry. The others give once, few or many, or a class for an expanded clone.

J: TRBJ2-5; D: -; V: TRBV4-3; size: many; DNA: TGCGCCAGCAGCCAAGATCCCCGGACCGCGATAGGCGAGACCCAGTACTTC; CDR3: CASSQDPRTAIGETQYF
J: TRBJ2-3; D: -; V: TRBV20-1; size: many; DNA: TGCAGTGCTAGAGACTGGGCTAGCACAGATACGCAGTATTTT; CDR3: CSARDWASTDTQYF
J: TRBJ1-5; D: -; V: TRBV15; size: many; DNA: TGTGCCACCAGCAATTCAAGGAGGACCGCTATAGTCGATCAGCCCCAGCATTTT; CDR3: CATSNSRRTAIVDQPQHF
J: TRBJ2-1; D: -; V: TRBV12-3/TRBV12-4; size: many; DNA: TGTGCCAGCAGTCTCGGACTTAGAGGGAATGAGCAGTTCTTC; CDR3: CASSLGLRGNEQFF
J: TRBJ1-2; D: -; V: TRBV5-6; size: many; DNA: TGTGCCAGCAGGAGGCTCGGTGGCTACACCTTC; CDR3: CASRRLGGYTF
J: TRBJ1-1; D: TRBD1; V: TRBV18; size: many; DNA: TGTGCCAGCTCACCTGGGACAGCCTCTGAAGCTTTCTTT; CDR3: CASSPGTASEAFF
J: TRBJ2-1; D: -; V: TRBV10-3; size: many; DNA: TGTGCCATCAGTGAGTCTAGAAGGGACAATGAGCAGTTCTTC; CDR3: CAISESRRDNEQFF
J: TRBJ2-7; D: -; V: TRBV7-3; size: many; DNA: TGTGCCAGCAGCTTATCCGGTGCGACATCCTCCTACGAGCAGTACTTC; CDR3: CASSLSGATSSYEQYF
J: TRBJ1-1; D: -; V: TRBV12-3/TRBV12-4; size: many; DNA: TGTGCCAGCAGCCCTGGACTGAGAACATCTGAAGCTTTCTTT; CDR3: CASSPGLRTSEAFF
J: TRBJ1-2; D: TRBD1; V: TRBV7-8; size: many; DNA: TGTGCCTCGCGGTCAGGACTACGGAACCGGGACAGGGGTGGCTATGGCTACACCTTC; CDR3: CASRSGLRNRDRGGYGYTF
J: TRBJ2-5; D: -; V: TRBV28; size: many; DNA: TGTGCCAGCAGTTTTGTTCGGTTACCAAGAGGGACCCAGTACTTC; CDR3: CASSFVRLPRGTQYF
J: TRBJ2-6; D: -; V: TRBV7-3; size: many; DNA: TGTGCCAGCAGCTTAACGTATTTGTCCCGACCCCCGACTTTC; CDR3: CASSLTYLSRPPTF
J: TRBJ2-1; D: TRBD2; V: TRBV4-1; size: many; DNA: TGCGCCAGCAGCCAAGGCGGTAGCGGGAGTTGGTACAATGAGCAGTTCTTC; CDR3: CASSQGGSGSWYNEQFF
J: TRBJ2-3; D: -; V: TRBV5-1; size: many; DNA: TGCGCCAGCAGCTTGAGCCTTGGCGGAGACCCTTTCCGAGATACGCAGTATTTT; CDR3: CASSLSLGGDPFRDTQYF
J: TRBJ1-2; D: -; V: TRBV6-1; size: many; DNA: TGTGCCAGCACCTATAACTATGGCTACACCTTC; CDR3: CASTYNYGYTF
J: TRBJ2-1; D: -; V: TRBV6-5; size: many; DNA: TGTGCCAGCAGTTATGGCCCAGTATCAGTCTACAATGAGCAGTTCTTC; CDR3: CASSYGPVSVYNEQFF
J: TRBJ2-6; D: TRBD1; V: TRBV20-1; size: -; DNA: TGCAGTGCTGGCCGGGACAGGGTAACGGGGGCCAACGGCCTGACTTTC; CDR3: CSAGRDRVTGANGLTF
J: TRBJ2-2; D: -; V: TRBV12-3/TRBV12-4; size: many; DNA: TGTGCCAGCAGTCCTCCTCGAAAACTATCCGCGAACACCGGGGAGCTGTTTTTT; CDR3: CASSPPRKLSANTGELFF
J: TRBJ1-4; D: TRBD1; V: TRBV28; size: -; DNA: TGTGCCAGCAGTCGACAGGGTTCATCAGAAAAACTGTTTTTT; CDR3: CASSRQGSSEKLFF
J: TRBJ2-1; D: -; V: TRBV2; size: many; DNA: TGTGCCAGCAGTGAAAGTGGGAACTACAATGAGCAGTTCTTC; CDR3: CASSESGNYNEQFF
J: TRBJ2-3; D: TRBD2; V: TRBV20-1; size: many; DNA: TGCAGTGCTAGAGCCCCGGGGCTAGCGGGGGGGGACACAGATACGCAGTATTTT; CDR3: CSARAPGLAGGDTDTQYF
J: TRBJ1-1; D: -; V: TRBV3-1; size: many; DNA: TGTGCCAGCAGCCAAAGAGTCCGGATGAACACTGAAGCTTTCTTT; CDR3: CASSQRVRMNTEAFF
J: TRBJ2-6; D: -; V: TRBV20-1; size: many; DNA: TGCAGTGCCTCTCCTAGCTCTGGGGCCAACGTCCTGACTTTC; CDR3: CSASPSSGANVLTF
J: TRBJ1-4; D: -; V: TRBV27; size: many; DNA: TGTGCCAGCAGTTCCCGGAATAATGAAAAACTGTTTTTT; CDR3: CASSSRNNEKLFF
J: TRBJ2-2; D: -; V: TRBV20-1; size: many; DNA: TGCAGTGCGCCGAAGGACTGGCCGCACACCGGGGAGCTGTTTTTT; CDR3: CSAPKDWPHTGELFF
J: TRBJ2-1; D: -; V: TRBV24-1; size: few; DNA: TGTGCCACCAGTGATTTCTCCCCGGGGTACAGCAATGAGCAGTTCTTC; CDR3: CATSDFSPGYSNEQFF
J: TRBJ1-6; D: -; V: TRBV12-3/TRBV12-4; size: many; DNA: TGTGCCAGCAGTCCCGGGGCCAATTCACCCCTCCACTTT; CDR3: CASSPGANSPLHF
J: TRBJ2-1; D: TRBD2; V: TRBV12-3/TRBV12-4; size: many; DNA: TGTGCCAGCAGTTTTTTGGCGGGAGGAGCGGAGCAGTTCTTC; CDR3: CASSFLAGGAEQFF
J: TRBJ2-2; D: TRBD2; V: TRBV3-1; size: once; DNA: TGTGCCAGCAAATTAGCGGGAGTATATACCGGGGAGCTGTTTTTT; CDR3: CASKLAGVYTGELFF
J: TRBJ2-7; D: TRBD1; V: TRBV12-3/TRBV12-4; size: many; DNA: TGTGCCAGCAGTTTGGGGGACAGGCCTGAAGAGCAGTACTTC; CDR3: CASSLGDRPEEQYF
J: TRBJ2-3; D: -; V: TRBV7-2; size: many; DNA: TGTGCCAGCAGCATAGATCGGGGCAGTGGGGGAGATACGCAGTATTTT; CDR3: CASSIDRGSGGDTQYF
J: TRBJ2-2; D: -; V: TRBV5-1; size: many; DNA: TGCGCCAGCAGCACCGACAGTAACACCGGGGAGCTGTTTTTT; CDR3: CASSTDSNTGELFF
J: TRBJ2-3; D: -; V: TRBV11-2; size: many; DNA: TGTGCCAGCAGCTTAGACCCCCGAGGCACAGATACGCAGTATTTT; CDR3: CASSLDPRGTDTQYF
J: TRBJ1-2; D: TRBD1; V: TRBV18; size: few; DNA: TGTGCCAGCTCACCGGGACAGAGCGGCTATGGCTACACCTTC; CDR3: CASSPGQSGYGYTF
J: TRBJ1-2; D: -; V: TRBV7-2; size: many; DNA: TGTGCCAGCAGCTTAGCCCCGGGGCGGAACTATGGCTACACCTTC; CDR3: CASSLAPGRNYGYTF
J: TRBJ2-3; D: -; V: TRBV6-1; size: many; DNA: TGTGCCAGCAGACTAAAGGGCCTAGATACGCAGTATTTT; CDR3: CASRLKGLDTQYF
J: TRBJ1-5; D: TRBD1; V: TRBV2; size: few; DNA: TGTGCCAGCAGTGTCTCTCTTTCCGGGACAGGCTATCAGCCCCAGCATTTT; CDR3: CASSVSLSGTGYQPQHF
J: TRBJ2-7; D: -; V: TRBV28; size: many; DNA: TGTGCCAGCAGTCCCCGGGCGGGGGCGCGAATGTACGAGCAGTACTTC; CDR3: CASSPRAGARMYEQYF
J: TRBJ2-3; D: -; V: TRBV5-1; size: many; DNA: TGCGCCAGCAGTTTGGCTAGCCCTACAGATACGCAGTATTTT; CDR3: CASSLASPTDTQYF
J: TRBJ1-3; D: TRBD1; V: TRBV29-1; size: many; DNA: TGCAGCGTCGCCCCAACAGGGGCCCCCTCCATATATTTT; CDR3: CSVAPTGAPSIYF
J: TRBJ2-1; D: TRBD2; V: TRBV10-3; size: many; DNA: TGTGCCATCAGTGTAACTAGCGGGAGTATCCGAAGCTCCTACAATGAGCAGTTCTTC; CDR3: CAISVTSGSIRSSYNEQFF
J: TRBJ2-3; D: -; V: TRBV5-1; size: many; DNA: TGCGCCAGCAGCTTAGGCCAACCTTACACAGATACGCAGTATTTT; CDR3: CASSLGQPYTDTQYF
J: TRBJ2-1; D: -; V: TRBV3-1; size: many; DNA: TGTGCCAGCACCAACACCCGGAGTGGTTTCAATGAGCAGTTCTTC; CDR3: CASTNTRSGFNEQFF
J: TRBJ2-7; D: -; V: TRBV28; size: many; DNA: TGTGCCAGCAGTTACCCCCAATCCCGGGGCCCCTCCTACGAGCAGTACTTC; CDR3: CASSYPQSRGPSYEQYF
J: TRBJ2-5; D: TRBD2; V: TRBV5-1; size: many; DNA: TGCGCCAGCAGCTTGGTAGCGGGGGAAGAGACCCAGTACTTC; CDR3: CASSLVAGEETQYF
J: TRBJ2-2; D: TRBD1; V: TRBV12-3/TRBV12-4; size: many; DNA: TGTGCCAGCAGTTCGACCCAACGGACAGGGAACACCGGGGAGCTGTTTTTT; CDR3: CASSSTQRTGNTGELFF
J: TRBJ2-7; D: TRBD2; V: TRBV13; size: once; DNA: TGTGCCAGCAGCATTAGCGGGAGATTCTCCTACGAGCAGTACTTC; CDR3: CASSISGRFSYEQYF
J: TRBJ1-6; D: -; V: TRBV7-2; size: many; DNA: TGTGCCAGCAGCTTCTCGGTTAATTCACCCCTCCACTTT; CDR3: CASSFSVNSPLHF
J: TRBJ1-1; D: TRBD1; V: TRBV5-1; size: many; DNA: TGCGCCAGCAGCGCTAGACAGGGCATGGGCACTGAAGCTTTCTTT; CDR3: CASSARQGMGTEAFF
J: TRBJ1-1; D: TRBD1; V: TRBV30; size: many; DNA: TGTGCCTGGTCCAGGGGGTTCACTGAAGCTTTCTTT; CDR3: CAWSRGFTEAFF
J: TRBJ2-1; D: -; V: TRBV29-1; size: many; DNA: TGCAGCGTTTTTATTCCGCGGCAACTTGACAATGAGCAGTTCTTC; CDR3: CSVFIPRQLDNEQFF
J: TRBJ2-6; D: -; V: TRBV7-2; size: many; DNA: TGTGCCAGCAGCTCCTACGGGACTGGTGGGGCCAACGTCCTGACTTTC; CDR3: CASSSYGTGGANVLTF